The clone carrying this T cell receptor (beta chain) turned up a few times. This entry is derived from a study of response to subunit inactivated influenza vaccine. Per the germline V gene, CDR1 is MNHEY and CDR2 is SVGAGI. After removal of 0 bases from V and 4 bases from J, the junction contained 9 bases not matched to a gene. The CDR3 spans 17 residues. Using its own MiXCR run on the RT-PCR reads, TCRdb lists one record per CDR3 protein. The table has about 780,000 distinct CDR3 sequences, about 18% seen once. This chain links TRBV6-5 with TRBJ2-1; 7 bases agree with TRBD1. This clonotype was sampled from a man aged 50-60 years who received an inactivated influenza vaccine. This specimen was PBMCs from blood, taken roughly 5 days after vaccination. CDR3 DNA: TGTGCCAGCAGTTACTCAGGTTCGGCAGGGGGATACAATGAGCAGTTCTTC. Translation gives CASSYSGSAGGYNEQFF.